The 22 T cell receptor beta chains presented below share a single source sample, sequenced in a study of Ad26.COV2.S vaccination and SARS-CoV-2 variants. The treatment denotes: some 20 received Ad26.COV2.S at low or high dose, single or two shots; about 5 received placebo; per-sample allocation not given. The samples were gathered on day 63 after the first injection of vaccine or placebo. Assay used: immunoSEQ multiplex PCR; TCRdb lists only in-frame clones, some missing. The sample yields roughly 700,000 clones, more than 80% seen once. Sequencing was performed on peripheral blood, taken in a trial of Ad26.COV2.S vaccine versus placebo. Every receptor here comes from a person aged 18-60 years who received the Ad26.COV2.S COVID-19 vaccine or a placebo.

This clone showed up many times. The chain is built from TRBV6-2 or TRBV6-3 and TRBJ1-5; D not resolved. The V and J ends lost 2 bases and 4 bases respectively, with 9 bases between them. CDR1 is MNHEY and CDR2 is SVGEGT in the germline V gene. There are 14 residues in the CDR3. For the CDR3, the DNA is TGTGCCAGCAGTTACGGAGGGATAAATCAGCCCCAGCATTTT. This gives the protein CASSYGGINQPQHF.

V is TRBV19 and J is TRBJ1-1; D gene uncertain. Deletions cut 3 bases from V and 0 bases from J, with 5 bases between. Germline lookup yields CDR1 LNHDA and CDR2 SQIVND (reference sequence). The CDR3 is 13 residues long. The CDR3 reads CASSILMNTEAFF. The DNA for the CDR3 is TGTGCCAGTAGTATTCTGATGAACACTGAAGCTTTCTTT.

The V call is TRBV19, the J call TRBJ2-5; 7 positions agree with TRBD1. CDR1 and CDR2 (germline): LNHDA, SQIVND (reference sequence). The trim removed 7 bases at V and 7 bases at J, leaving 12 bases unmatched. CDR3 length: 14 residues. CDR3: CASTSTGTEGTQYF. The CDR3 DNA is TGTGCCAGTACCTCGACAGGGACCGAGGGGACCCAGTACTTC.

The V call is TRBV7-2, the J call TRBJ2-1; no clear D gene. V was pared by 6 bases and J by 6 bases, with 15 bases between. Germline CDR1 and CDR2: SGHTA and FQGNSA. The CDR3 extends over 14 amino acids. The chain's CDR3 is CASRPSDRFNEQFF. The CDR3 bases are TGTGCCAGCAGACCATCGGACCGATTCAATGAGCAGTTCTTC.

The chain has TRBV15 and TRBJ2-5; 7 nucleotides align to TRBD1. Trimming cost V 4 bases and J 5 bases; bases outside gene matches: 4. CDR1 LNHNV and CDR2 YYDKDF come from the germline V gene (reference sequence). This CDR3 region has 13 residues. The CDR3 DNA reads as TGTGCCACCAGCACTACAGGGGTCGAGACCCAGTACTTC. Residues: CATSTTGVETQYF.

The chain combines TRBV18 with TRBJ1-1, with D hard to call. The V and J ends lost 1 base and 6 bases respectively, with 18 bases between them. This CDR3 contains 16 residues. Per germline, CDR1 KGHSH and CDR2 LQKENI. The CDR3 region has the DNA TGTGCCAGCTCACCACTAGAAGGCCCCTTCTCGGCTGAAGCTTTCTTT. Amino acids: CASSPLEGPFSAEAFF.

The rearrangement joins TRBV19 to TRBJ2-1; 7 bases map to TRBD2. With V trimmed by 6 bases and J by 0 bases, 5 bases remained unmatched. Germline CDR1 LNHDA, CDR2 SQIVND (reference sequence). This CDR3 has 15 amino acids. CDR3 sequence: CASRPRGDSYNEQFF. DNA of the CDR3: TGTGCCAGTAGACCTCGGGGGGACTCCTACAATGAGCAGTTCTTC.

The rearrangement joins TRBV7-9 to TRBJ2-5; D is perhaps TRBD2 (6 bases). The ends were cut back, 5 bases at V and 5 bases at J, with 18 bases in the middle. Germline V gene lookup returns CDR1 SEHNR and CDR2 FQNEAQ (reference sequence). The CDR3 extends over 15 amino acids. CDR3 nucleotides: TGTGCCAGCAGCCCGGGTGAAGCGGGTCGGGAGACCCAGTACTTC. Translating gives CASSPGEAGRETQYF. The variable domain in full, completed from reference TRBV7-9 and TRBJ2-5, reads DTGVSQNPRHKITKRGQNVTFRCDPISEHNRLYWYRQTLGQGPEFLTYFQNEAQLEKSRLLSDRFSAERPKGSFSTLEIQRTEQGDSAMYLCASSPGEAGRETQYFGPGTRLLVL.

The chain uses TRBV7-2 and TRBJ1-2; D not certain. The CDR3 runs 13 residues. V was pared by 7 bases and J by 7 bases, with 16 bases between. Germline CDR1 reads SGHTA; CDR2 reads FQGNSA. The CDR3 reads CASNTEGFGGYTF. CDR3 nucleotides: TGTGCCAGCAATACCGAGGGATTCGGTGGCTACACCTTC.

The count of this clone is one. The J gene is TRBJ2-7, the V gene TRBV18; TRBD1 aligns across 9 bases. Germline CDR1 and CDR2: KGHSH and LQKENI. V was pared by 4 bases and J by 2 bases, with 15 bases of the junction left unmatched. The CDR3 length is 18 residues. DNA of the CDR3: TGTGCCAGCTCACGTACCGAACCTAGGGACAGGGTAACCTACGAGCAGTACTTC. Protein sequence: CASSRTEPRDRVTYEQYF.

This CDR3 is CASSLQRGANQPQHF. The CDR3 DNA follows: TGTGCCAGCAGTTTACAAAGAGGCGCCAATCAGCCCCAGCATTTT. The chain recombines TRBV6-1 with TRBJ1-5; D gene ambiguous. This CDR3 region has 15 residues. V was cut by 5 bases and J by 3 bases, with 14 bases left in between. Germline lookup yields CDR1 MNHNS and CDR2 SASEGT.

This chain uses TRBV30 with TRBJ2-3; D is possibly TRBD1 (6 bases). V was trimmed by 0 bases and J by 3 bases, leaving 16 bases between them. The CDR3 covers 16 residues. CDR1 GTSNPN and CDR2 SVGIG come from the germline V gene (reference sequence). CDR3 in amino acids: CAWSVRRRGWTDTQYF. CDR3 sequence (DNA): TGTGCCTGGAGTGTACGGCGCAGGGGTTGGACAGATACGCAGTATTTT.

This clone was counted once. This may stem from a read error, because a much larger clone lies one nucleotide away. The V and J genes are TRBV6-6 and TRBJ1-3, with TRBD1 matching 7 bases. The CDR3 extends over 14 amino acids. Germline CDR1 MNHNY, CDR2 SVGAGI (reference sequence). V trimming: 6 bases; J trimming: 0 bases; junction bases outside the gene matches: 2. The CDR3 sequence: CASRGDSSGNTIYF. Written as DNA, the CDR3 is TGTGCCAGCAGGGGGGACAGCTCTGGAAACACCATATATTTT.

This clone was seen a handful of times. This sample includes further DNA sequences coding for the same CDR3. The V and J genes are TRBV7-9 and TRBJ2-7; no clear D gene. With 5 bases removed from V and 3 bases from J, the gap between germline ends came to 8 bases. The CDR3 has 12 residues. Germline CDR1 is SEHNR and CDR2 is FQNEAQ (reference sequence). CDR3 coding DNA: TGTGCCAGCAGCCCTGGTGGCTACGAGCAGTACTTC. Encoded protein: CASSPGGYEQYF.

This chain connects TRBV27 to TRBJ1-3; D perhaps matches TRBD1 (6 bases). CDR1 and CDR2 from the germline V gene are MNHEY and SMNVEV (reference sequence). Trimming took off 4 bases at V and 0 bases at J, with 10 bases between the two ends. The CDR3 is 15 amino acids. Here the CDR3 DNA reads TGTGCCAGCAGTTCCACAGGGTTCTCTGGAAACACCATATATTTT. Amino acid sequence: CASSSTGFSGNTIYF.

The rearrangement links TRBV4-1 to TRBJ2-7, with 9 nucleotides matching TRBD1. CDR1 and CDR2 (germline): MGHRA, YSYEKL. With 2 bases clipped from V and 6 bases from J, the junction kept 11 bases outside the gene matches. The CDR3 covers 16 residues. This CDR3 is CASSQIWDRVRSEQYF. The CDR3 DNA reads as TGCGCCAGCAGCCAAATCTGGGACAGGGTTAGGAGCGAGCAGTACTTC.

In this sample, this clone turned up a few times. CDR3 nucleotide sequence: TGTGCCAGCAGCAGAGCCTACGAGCAGTACTTC. Residues: CASSRAYEQYF. The chain recombines TRBV7-9 with TRBJ2-7; D ambiguous. The CDR3 covers 11 residues. CDR1 is SEHNR and CDR2 is FQNEAQ in the germline V gene (reference sequence). V dropped 5 bases and J dropped 2 bases, with 4 bases sitting between them.

The rearrangement uses TRBV15 and TRBJ2-2, with 9 bases aligning to TRBD1. The CDR3 extends over 18 amino acids. CDR1 is LNHNV and CDR2 is YYDKDF in the germline V gene (reference sequence). Germline trimming cut 1 base from V and 4 bases from J; bases unmatched to any gene: 10. The DNA of the CDR3 is TGTGCCACCAGCAGAGGAGGGGGACAGGGAACAACCACCGGGGAGCTGTTTTTT. It encodes CATSRGGGQGTTTGELFF.

This chain links TRBV5-5 with TRBJ2-7; D is possibly TRBD2 (7 bases). Germline V CDR1 and CDR2: SGHKS, YYEKEE (reference sequence). This CDR3 contains 14 residues. Trimming took off 3 bases at V and 2 bases at J, with 12 bases between the two ends. CDR3 nucleotide sequence: TGTGCCAGCAGCTGGGGAGGGGGAACCTACGAGCAGTACTTC. Translated: CASSWGGGTYEQYF.

V usage is TRBV7-9 and J usage is TRBJ2-1, with 12 positions matching TRBD2. This CDR3 has 15 amino acids. Germline-derived CDR1 and CDR2 are SEHNR and FQNEAQ (reference sequence). V was clipped by 3 bases and J by 8 bases; unmatched bases: 5. The CDR3 protein is CASSFLAGGLHEQFF. For the CDR3, the DNA is TGTGCCAGCAGCTTTCTAGCGGGGGGGCTCCATGAGCAGTTCTTC.

This clone came up a few times. The rearrangement uses TRBV4-3 and TRBJ1-3, with no clear D. V was pared by 4 bases and J by 0 bases, with 13 bases between. CDR1 is LGHNA and CDR2 is YSLEER in the germline V gene. The CDR3 loop spans 16 amino acids. CDR3 coding DNA: TGCGCCAGCAGCCCTACGTTCTTGAGCTCTGGAAACACCATATATTTT. Translating it yields CASSPTFLSSGNTIYF.

CDR3 coding DNA: TGCGCCAGCAGCGAGCAAGTGCTCCTCACAGATACGCAGTATTTT. Protein product: CASSEQVLLTDTQYF. The genes are TRBV5-1 and TRBJ2-3, with D hard to call. Germline lookup yields CDR1 SGHRS and CDR2 YFSETQ. CDR3 size: 15 residues. Deletions cut 4 bases from V and 2 bases from J, with 14 bases between.